This entry lists 20 T cell receptor beta chains sequenced from one sample in a study of cytomegalovirus exposure and HLA in healthy donors. The PCR contained 60 Vbeta and 13 Jbeta primers. Data came from immunoSEQ multiplex PCR; TCRdb stores just in-frame clones and leaves some out. The data hold 95,000 to 110,000 clones, with around 66% observed a single time. The sequenced sample consisted of PBMCs. All receptors derive from a woman in her 50s in good health and CMV-seronegative.

The CDR3, as DNA: TGCAGCGTTGAAGGGGGCCTCGGGGGCTACACCTTC. It codes for CSVEGGLGGYTF. The chain carries TRBV29-1 and TRBJ1-2, with D possibly being TRBD1 (5 bases). CDR1 and CDR2 (germline): SQVTM, ANQGSEA. Trimming removed 1 base at V and 8 bases at J, with 11 bases between. The CDR3 is 12 residues long.

This rearrangement joins TRBV27 to TRBJ1-2, with D possibly being TRBD1 (5 bases). Trimming took off 3 bases at V and 0 bases at J, with 14 bases between the two ends. Germline values: CDR1 MNHEY, CDR2 SMNVEV (reference sequence). The CDR3 loop spans 16 amino acids. As DNA, the CDR3 is TGTGCCAGCAGTTTGACAGCGTTCCTTACTAACTATGGCTACACCTTC. Translation gives CASSLTAFLTNYGYTF.

The chain has TRBV11-3 and TRBJ2-7; maybe TRBD1 (6 bases). The CDR3 covers 13 residues. V lost 7 bases and J lost 3, with 13 bases in between. CDR1 is SGHNT and CDR2 is YENEEA in the germline V gene. In DNA form, the CDR3 reads TGTGCCAGCAACACAGGGCCATTCTACGAGCAGTACTTC. Protein sequence: CASNTGPFYEQYF.

The CDR3 sequence: CASSTGTSGTYEQYF. CDR3 nucleotides: TGTGCCAGCAGTACCGGGACTAGCGGGACCTACGAGCAGTACTTC. The chain has TRBV5-8 and TRBJ2-5, with 13 bases fitting TRBD2. The DNA matches TRBJ2-7 better at its end, which makes the J call doubtful. CDR1 is SGHTS, CDR2 YDEGEE, per germline. The CDR3 extends over 15 amino acids.

This rearrangement joins TRBV19 to TRBJ1-5; D is unresolved. Trimming left V 6 bases short and J 7 bases short, with 16 bases between. This CDR3 is built from 14 residues. Germline CDR1 is LNHDA and CDR2 is SQIVND (reference sequence). CDR3 sequence reads: CASSSFTVRQPQHF. DNA for the CDR3: TGTGCCAGTAGCTCCTTCACGGTGCGGCAGCCCCAGCATTTT.

V is TRBV27 and J is TRBJ2-1; 8 nucleotides agree with TRBD2. Germline lookup yields CDR1 MNHEY and CDR2 SMNVEV (reference sequence). The CDR3 totals 18 residues. With V trimmed by 2 bases and J by 3 bases, 12 bases remained unmatched. In DNA form, the CDR3 reads TGTGCCAGCAGTTTAGGGAGACCAGCGGGAGCCGGCTACAATGAGCAGTTCTTC. Protein sequence: CASSLGRPAGAGYNEQFF.

This chain joins TRBV5-6 and TRBJ2-7; tentative D call: TRBD2 (7 bases). The CDR3 has 13 amino acids. Between the trimmed V and J ends, which lost 4 bases and 3 bases, there was a span of 11 bases. Looked up from germline, CDR1 is SGHDT and CDR2 is YYEEEE. CDR3 nucleotides: TGTGCCAGCAGCACAGGGAGGGACTACGAGCAGTACTTC. It yields the protein CASSTGRDYEQYF.

The V and J genes are TRBV4-2 and TRBJ2-7, with TRBD2 matching over 11 bases. Trimming cost V 0 bases and J 1 base; bases outside gene matches: 14. CDR3 length equals 20 residues. Germline CDR1 LGHNA, CDR2 YNFKEQ. CDR3 nucleotides: TGTGCCAGCAGCCAAGAGGGGCTGGTAGCGGGAGGGACTTCGTCCTACGAGCAGTACTTC. This sequence encodes CASSQEGLVAGGTSSYEQYF.

The V call is TRBV1, the J call TRBJ2-1; TRBD1 is taken as the D call from the table, unchecked against the DNA. TRBV1 is labeled a pseudogene. The CDR3 spans 11 residues. CDR3: CTSLQGNEQFF. CDR3 DNA: TGCACCAGCCTTCAGGGTAATGAGCAGTTCTTC.

The genes are TRBV5-1 and TRBJ2-1, with 10 bases matching TRBD2. The length of the CDR3 is 17 residues. With 4 bases clipped from V and 0 bases from J, the junction kept 7 bases outside the gene matches. CDR1 and CDR2 (germline): SGHRS, YFSETQ. The CDR3 is CASSPGLAVVSYNEQFF. The CDR3 DNA reads TGCGCCAGCAGCCCCGGACTAGCGGTCGTCTCCTACAATGAGCAGTTCTTC.

This chain joins TRBV13 and TRBJ2-2; 7 positions agree with TRBD2. CDR3 size: 12 residues. V was pared by 3 bases and J by 8 bases, with 0 bases of the junction left unmatched. Germline V CDR1 and CDR2: PRHDT, FYEKMQ (reference sequence). Here the CDR3 DNA reads TGTGCCAGCAGCTTGCGGGGGGGGGAGCTGTTTTTT. It yields the protein CASSLRGGELFF.

The chain links TRBV7-2 to TRBJ2-7; the match to TRBD2 covers 10 bases. V was clipped by 2 bases and J by 4 bases; unmatched bases: 8. The V gene's germline CDR1 is SGHTA and CDR2 FQGNSA. This CDR3 has 16 amino acids. The CDR3 sequence is CASSLLAGVADYEQYF. The CDR3 DNA follows: TGTGCCAGCAGCTTACTAGCGGGAGTCGCGGATTACGAGCAGTACTTC.

This clone was seen more than once but under ten times. The chain uses TRBV11-2 and TRBJ2-7; 7 bases line up with TRBD1. Trimming cost V 1 base and J 4 bases; bases outside gene matches: 4. Germline values: CDR1 SGHAT, CDR2 FQNNGV. This CDR3 is built from 14 residues. CDR3 loop: CASSLGRGLYEQYF. The CDR3 DNA reads as TGTGCCAGCAGCTTAGGTAGGGGGCTGTACGAGCAGTACTTC.

For the CDR3, the DNA is TGTGCCAGCGGGACTAGACCGCAGTTCTTC. It yields the protein CASGTRPQFF. This sequence joins TRBV28 and TRBJ2-1; 8 positions match TRBD2. The ends lost 8 bases at V and 12 bases at J; junction bases unmatched: 3. Germline loops: CDR1 MDHEN, CDR2 SYDVKM. The CDR3 runs 10 residues. Drawing the rest from reference TRBV28 and TRBJ2-1, the complete variable domain is DVKVTQSSRYLVKRTGEKVFLECVQDMDHENMFWYRQDPGLGLRLIYFSYDVKMKEKGDIPEGYSVSREKKERFSLILESASTNQTSMYLCASGTRPQFFGPGTRLTVL.

This chain links TRBV5-4 with TRBJ2-2; perhaps TRBD1 as D (6 bases). This CDR3 spans 13 amino acids. From germline, CDR1 is SGHNT and CDR2 YYREEE (reference sequence). V was cut by 5 bases and J by 4 bases, with 9 bases left in between. In nucleotides, the CDR3 is TGTGCCAGCAGACAGGGTCTCACCGGGGAGCTGTTTTTT. As protein: CASRQGLTGELFF.

The rearrangement uses TRBV11-2 and TRBJ2-7; 7 bases fit TRBD1. In germline, CDR1 is SGHAT, CDR2 FQNNGV. V was clipped by 2 bases and J by 0 bases; unmatched bases: 10. The CDR3 is 17 amino acids. CDR3 nucleotide sequence: TGTGCCAGCAGCTTATCCTCCAGGGGGACCTACTCCTACGAGCAGTACTTC. Translating gives CASSLSSRGTYSYEQYF.

The count of this clone is one. This sequence joins TRBV28 and TRBJ2-1; D ambiguous. The CDR3 totals 12 residues. Trimming took off 4 bases at V and 6 bases at J, with 7 bases between the two ends. Germline CDR1 MDHEN, CDR2 SYDVKM. In DNA, the CDR3 is TGTGCCAGCAGTTCCGCGAGCAATGAGCAGTTCTTC. This sequence encodes CASSSASNEQFF.

This sequence joins TRBV29-1 and TRBJ2-7; 11 positions agree with TRBD2. V gave up 6 bases and J gave up 1 base; unmatched junction bases: 5. The CDR3 spans 14 residues. Germline loops: CDR1 SQVTM, CDR2 ANQGSEA. CDR3 loop: CSVKGTSGSYEQYF. The CDR3 DNA is TGCAGCGTGAAGGGGACTAGCGGTTCCTACGAGCAGTACTTC.

V usage is TRBV7-3 and J usage is TRBJ1-6; D is undetermined. The CDR3 covers 15 residues. The germline CDR1 and CDR2 sequences are SGHTA and FQGTGA. V was shortened by 2 bases and J by 0 bases, with 5 bases between the two germline ends. Here the CDR3 reads CASSLESSYNSPLHF. Written as DNA, the CDR3 is TGTGCCAGCAGCTTAGAGAGCTCCTATAATTCACCCCTCCACTTT.

The J gene is TRBJ2-4, the V gene TRBV7-6, with D maybe TRBD2 (7 bases). The germline CDR1 and CDR2 sequences are SGHVS and FNYEAQ. CDR3 length equals 16 residues. Trimming left V 1 base short and J 4 bases short, with 14 bases between. CDR3 DNA: TGTGCCAGCAGCTTAGAGACCGGGGGGCGGAAAAACATTCAGTACTTC. Translating gives CASSLETGGRKNIQYF.